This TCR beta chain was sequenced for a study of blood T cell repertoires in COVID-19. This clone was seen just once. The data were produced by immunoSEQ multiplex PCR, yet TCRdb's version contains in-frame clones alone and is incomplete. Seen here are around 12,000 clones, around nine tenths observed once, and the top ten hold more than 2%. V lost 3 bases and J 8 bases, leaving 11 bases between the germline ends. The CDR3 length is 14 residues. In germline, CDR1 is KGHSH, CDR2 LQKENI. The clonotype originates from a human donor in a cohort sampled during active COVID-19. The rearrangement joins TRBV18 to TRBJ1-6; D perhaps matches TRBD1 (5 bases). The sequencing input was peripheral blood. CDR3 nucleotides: TGTGCCAGCTCACCGGCCATAGGGGATTCACCCCTCCACTTT. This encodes CASSPAIGDSPLHF.